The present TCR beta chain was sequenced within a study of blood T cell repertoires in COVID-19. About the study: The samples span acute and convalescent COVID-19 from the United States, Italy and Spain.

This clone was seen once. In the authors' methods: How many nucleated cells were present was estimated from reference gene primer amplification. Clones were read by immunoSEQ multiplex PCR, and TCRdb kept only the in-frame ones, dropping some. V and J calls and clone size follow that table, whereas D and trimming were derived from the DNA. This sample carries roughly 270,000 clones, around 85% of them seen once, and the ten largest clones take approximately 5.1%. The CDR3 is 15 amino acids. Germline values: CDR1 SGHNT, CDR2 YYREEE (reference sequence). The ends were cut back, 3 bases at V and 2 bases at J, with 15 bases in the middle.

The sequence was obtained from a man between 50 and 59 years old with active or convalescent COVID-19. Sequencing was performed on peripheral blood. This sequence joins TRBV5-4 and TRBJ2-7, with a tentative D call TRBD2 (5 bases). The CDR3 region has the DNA TGTGCCAGCAGCTCCGCGGGTGGAGATACCTACGAGCAGTACTTC. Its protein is CASSSAGGDTYEQYF.